Given below is one TCR beta chain in context. The antigen remains unidentified. The sample comes from a study of long-term antiretroviral therapy in people with HIV. The immunoSEQ assay was v3.0, run at survey level. The protocol was immunoSEQ multiplex PCR, while the TCRdb copy is restricted to in-frame clones and leaves out a portion. The sample lists 30,000 or so clones, 75% to 95% occurring once. Study-level findings and limits: With ART, diversity went up but was still lower than in transplant donor controls. Repertoires from HIV showed CDR3 length ranges narrower than those of controls. Across all time points, the repertoire was dominated by clones that expanded before ART.

In germline, CDR1 is SEHNR, CDR2 FQNEAQ (reference sequence). The V gene lost 4 bases and the J gene lost 3 bases, with 7 bases spanning the gap. The length of the CDR3 is 12 residues. One or more pre-ART and two or more post-ART PBMC samples were available from each donor. The receptor's source is a middle-aged woman with HIV. The chain employs TRBV7-9 and TRBJ2-7; D may be TRBD2 (5 bases). The specimen was unsorted PBMCs, collected 5.2 years after starting antiretroviral therapy. CDR3 bases: TGTGCCAGCAGCTCAGACTACTACGAGCAGTACTTC. This sequence encodes CASSSDYYEQYF.